This T cell receptor beta chain was obtained from a study of blood T cells in healthy people across ages. Findings of the study overall: Compared with aged donors, long-lived donors showed fewer expanded clones, suggesting selection.

The authors ran a second PCR of about 6 to 12 cycles using a sample-barcoded 5' primer and a J-beta primer mix. The study obtained at least 2.5 million CDR3-containing paired-end reads from every sample. MiXCR, run by TCRdb on the 5' RACE reads, gives a single entry per CDR3 protein. The sample carries hundreds of thousands of distinct CDR3 sequences, 24% recorded once. Comments on this clonotype: Its antigen is as yet unknown.

This CDR3 region has 13 residues. In germline, CDR1 is PRHDT, CDR2 FYEKMQ (reference sequence). Trimming shortened V by 6 bases and J by 6 bases, and 14 bases separated the two germline ends. These data also formed part of another study, on T cells of mothers and their children. That paper notes: None of the identified T cell clones proved to be persistent microchimeric clones.

The TCR originated in a boy younger than 18 in good health. The chain has TRBV13 and TRBJ1-2; possibly TRBD1 for D (6 bases). The sequenced material came from blood. CDR3 bases: TGTGCCAGCAGAAGGACAGAACCGGATGGCTACACCTTC. Residues: CASRRTEPDGYTF.